Listed below are T cell receptor beta chains from one sample, sequenced in a study of shared clonotypes between healthy human individuals. TCRdb's table, derived via immunoSEQ multiplex PCR, lists solely in-frame clones and lacks some. Of around 99,000 clones listed, over 60% are singletons. Sequencing was done on a sample of memory CD8+ T cells sorted from blood. These receptors all come from a man younger than 40 in good health. Both conserved end residues are part of each CDR3. D genes are given only for firm matches. Size is omitted from some rows. Given values are once, few, many or a class for expanded clones.

clone_size: .
j_call: TRBJ2-1
d_call: .
v_call: TRBV10-1
cdr3_nt: TGCGCCAGCAGTGAAGATCTCAATGAGCAGTTCTTC
cdr3_aa: CASSEDLNEQFF

clone_size: few
j_call: TRBJ1-1
d_call: TRBD1
v_call: TRBV27
cdr3_nt: TGTGCCAGCAGGGACAGGGCTAGGACTGAAGCTTTCTTT
cdr3_aa: CASRDRARTEAFF

clone_size: once
j_call: TRBJ2-1
d_call: .
v_call: TRBV28
cdr3_nt: TGTGCCAGCAGTTTAGTGACGGGAGCTGGCTCCTACAATGAGCAGTTCTTC
cdr3_aa: CASSLVTGAGSYNEQFF

clone_size: .
j_call: TRBJ2-3
d_call: TRBD2
v_call: TRBV2
cdr3_nt: TGTGCCAGCAGTCGGCCTAGACTAGCCCAATTCACAGATACGCAGTATTTT
cdr3_aa: CASSRPRLAQFTDTQYF

clone_size: .
j_call: TRBJ2-3
d_call: .
v_call: TRBV11-2
cdr3_nt: TGTGCCAGCAGCTTAGATGTTGGGCAGTGGGAGGAGGACACAGATACGCAGTATTTT
cdr3_aa: CASSLDVGQWEEDTDTQYF

clone_size: .
j_call: TRBJ1-5
d_call: .
v_call: TRBV28
cdr3_nt: TGTGCCAGCAGTTCGGCGTTTATGGGCAATCAGCCCCAGCATTTT
cdr3_aa: CASSSAFMGNQPQHF

clone_size: .
j_call: TRBJ2-2
d_call: TRBD1
v_call: TRBV6-1
cdr3_nt: TGTGCCAGCAGCGGACAGGGGGACACCGGGGAGCTGTTTTTT
cdr3_aa: CASSGQGDTGELFF

clone_size: .
j_call: TRBJ2-3
d_call: TRBD2
v_call: TRBV28
cdr3_nt: TGTGCCAGCAGTTTCGACCGGGGGCTAGCGGGAGGAGCTAGCACAGATACGCAGTATTTT
cdr3_aa: CASSFDRGLAGGASTDTQYF

clone_size: few
j_call: TRBJ1-2
d_call: .
v_call: TRBV5-1
cdr3_nt: TGCGCCAGCAGCTTTTACCGGGGAAGGGAAGGCTACACCTTC
cdr3_aa: CASSFYRGREGYTF

clone_size: .
j_call: TRBJ2-2
d_call: .
v_call: TRBV5-1
cdr3_nt: TGCGCCAGCAGCTTTAAGGGGACGGATTCCGGGGAGCTGTTTTTT
cdr3_aa: CASSFKGTDSGELFF

clone_size: .
j_call: TRBJ2-1
d_call: .
v_call: TRBV29-1
cdr3_nt: TGCAGCGTTGAGGCGTTTGGGGGTTCGGCCTCGGTTGCCTACAATGAGCAGTTCTTC
cdr3_aa: CSVEAFGGSASVAYNEQFF

clone_size: many
j_call: TRBJ2-2
d_call: TRBD2
v_call: TRBV6-1
cdr3_nt: TGTGCCAGCAGTGGACTAGCGGAGACCGGGGAGCTGTTTTTT
cdr3_aa: CASSGLAETGELFF

clone_size: few
j_call: TRBJ1-1
d_call: .
v_call: TRBV27
cdr3_nt: TGTGCCAGCAGGATTGGGAGGGGAGCCCCTGAAGCTTTCTTT
cdr3_aa: CASRIGRGAPEAFF

clone_size: .
j_call: TRBJ2-3
d_call: TRBD2
v_call: TRBV7-9
cdr3_nt: TGTGCCAGCAGCTTACGGACTAGCGGCAGCACAGATACGCAGTATTTT
cdr3_aa: CASSLRTSGSTDTQYF

clone_size: .
j_call: TRBJ2-7
d_call: .
v_call: TRBV4-2
cdr3_nt: TGTGCCAGCAGCCCGGTGAGCGCAACCTACGAGCAGTACTTC
cdr3_aa: CASSPVSATYEQYF

clone_size: .
j_call: TRBJ2-7
d_call: TRBD1
v_call: TRBV28
cdr3_nt: TGTGCCAGCAGGACAGGGGTGTCCTACGAGCAGTACTTC
cdr3_aa: CASRTGVSYEQYF

clone_size: many
j_call: TRBJ1-5
d_call: .
v_call: TRBV19
cdr3_nt: TGTGCCAGTAGTTTTCAGGGAAGTGGGAATCAGCCCCAGCATTTT
cdr3_aa: CASSFQGSGNQPQHF

clone_size: few
j_call: TRBJ2-3
d_call: .
v_call: TRBV19
cdr3_nt: TGTGCCAGTAGTATAGGCAGGAGGCCAGATACGCAGTATTTT
cdr3_aa: CASSIGRRPDTQYF

clone_size: .
j_call: TRBJ2-7
d_call: .
v_call: TRBV5-1
cdr3_nt: TGCGCCAGCAGCTCCGATTTCGAGCAGTACTTC
cdr3_aa: CASSSDFEQYF

clone_size: .
j_call: TRBJ2-2
d_call: .
v_call: TRBV10-1
cdr3_nt: TGCGCCAGCAGCTTCGGGTGGGCAGGGAAAAACACCGGGGAGCTGTTTTTT
cdr3_aa: CASSFGWAGKNTGELFF

clone_size: few
j_call: TRBJ1-2
d_call: TRBD1
v_call: TRBV6-5
cdr3_nt: TGTGCCAGCAGTTACCCATTTGTACAGGGGGACTATGGCTACACCTTC
cdr3_aa: CASSYPFVQGDYGYTF

clone_size: few
j_call: TRBJ2-1
d_call: TRBD2
v_call: TRBV6-4
cdr3_nt: TGTGCCAGCAGTGAGGGACTAGCGGGAAGCGATGAGCAGTTCTTC
cdr3_aa: CASSEGLAGSDEQFF

clone_size: .
j_call: TRBJ1-4
d_call: TRBD1
v_call: TRBV7-8
cdr3_nt: TGTGCCAGCAGCTTAGTCGGGGACAGGAGGAATGAAAAACTGTTTTTT
cdr3_aa: CASSLVGDRRNEKLFF

clone_size: .
j_call: TRBJ2-7
d_call: TRBD2
v_call: TRBV11-2
cdr3_nt: TGTGCCAGCAGCGAGGGACTAGCGAGAGGCTACGAGCAGTACTTC
cdr3_aa: CASSEGLARGYEQYF

clone_size: .
j_call: TRBJ2-7
d_call: TRBD2
v_call: TRBV4-1
cdr3_nt: TGCGCCAGCAGCCCGACTAGCGGGAGCTCCTACGAGCAGTACTTC
cdr3_aa: CASSPTSGSSYEQYF

clone_size: .
j_call: TRBJ1-2
d_call: TRBD1
v_call: TRBV5-1
cdr3_nt: TGCGCCAGCAGACGAACCGGGACAGTCTCATACTATGGCTACACCTTC
cdr3_aa: CASRRTGTVSYYGYTF

clone_size: once
j_call: TRBJ1-5
d_call: .
v_call: TRBV6-1
cdr3_nt: TGTGCCAGCAGAGTACAGGGCGGGAGTCAGCCCCAGCATTTT
cdr3_aa: CASRVQGGSQPQHF

clone_size: .
j_call: TRBJ2-6
d_call: .
v_call: TRBV27
cdr3_nt: TGTGCCAGCAGTTTGGCTGGGGCCAACGTCCTGACTTTC
cdr3_aa: CASSLAGANVLTF

clone_size: .
j_call: TRBJ1-1
d_call: TRBD1
v_call: TRBV25-1
cdr3_nt: TGTGCCAGCAGTGACCCGGGACAGGGGATTGGCACTGAAGCTTTCTTT
cdr3_aa: CASSDPGQGIGTEAFF

clone_size: few
j_call: TRBJ2-7
d_call: TRBD1
v_call: TRBV7-9
cdr3_nt: TGTGCCAGCAGCGGGGTTCAGGGGGCCCCCTACGAGCAGTACTTC
cdr3_aa: CASSGVQGAPYEQYF

clone_size: few
j_call: TRBJ2-1
d_call: TRBD2
v_call: TRBV28
cdr3_nt: TGTGCCAGCAGCCCGTGGGGGCCCTGGCGGGAGGACGAGCAGTTCTTC
cdr3_aa: CASSPWGPWREDEQFF

clone_size: .
j_call: TRBJ1-2
d_call: .
v_call: TRBV19
cdr3_nt: TGTGCCAGTAGTCGGGGGGTTGACTATGGCTACACCTTC
cdr3_aa: CASSRGVDYGYTF

clone_size: .
j_call: TRBJ2-1
d_call: TRBD2
v_call: TRBV27
cdr3_nt: TGTGCCAGCAGTCCCAGACTAGCGGGTTCCTACAATGAGCAGTTCTTC
cdr3_aa: CASSPRLAGSYNEQFF

clone_size: .
j_call: TRBJ2-7
d_call: .
v_call: TRBV7-7
cdr3_nt: TGTGCCAGCAGCCCACAAGGCGGCACCTCCTACGAGCAGTACTTC
cdr3_aa: CASSPQGGTSYEQYF

clone_size: .
j_call: TRBJ2-1
d_call: TRBD2
v_call: TRBV7-9
cdr3_nt: TGTGCCAGCAGGCATAGCGGGAGCTCCTACAATGAGCAGTTCTTC
cdr3_aa: CASRHSGSSYNEQFF

clone_size: .
j_call: TRBJ2-7
d_call: TRBD1
v_call: TRBV10-3
cdr3_nt: TGTGCCATCAGTGACTCCAGGGGGCGCGTCGACGAGCAGTACTTC
cdr3_aa: CAISDSRGRVDEQYF

clone_size: few
j_call: TRBJ2-3
d_call: TRBD1
v_call: TRBV25-1
cdr3_nt: TGTGCCAGCAGTGCACGACAGGGGAACACAGATACGCAGTATTTT
cdr3_aa: CASSARQGNTDTQYF

clone_size: .
j_call: TRBJ2-1
d_call: .
v_call: TRBV5-1
cdr3_nt: TGCGCCAGCAGCCTGAGAGGGGGTGCAAACAATGAGCAGTTCTTC
cdr3_aa: CASSLRGGANNEQFF